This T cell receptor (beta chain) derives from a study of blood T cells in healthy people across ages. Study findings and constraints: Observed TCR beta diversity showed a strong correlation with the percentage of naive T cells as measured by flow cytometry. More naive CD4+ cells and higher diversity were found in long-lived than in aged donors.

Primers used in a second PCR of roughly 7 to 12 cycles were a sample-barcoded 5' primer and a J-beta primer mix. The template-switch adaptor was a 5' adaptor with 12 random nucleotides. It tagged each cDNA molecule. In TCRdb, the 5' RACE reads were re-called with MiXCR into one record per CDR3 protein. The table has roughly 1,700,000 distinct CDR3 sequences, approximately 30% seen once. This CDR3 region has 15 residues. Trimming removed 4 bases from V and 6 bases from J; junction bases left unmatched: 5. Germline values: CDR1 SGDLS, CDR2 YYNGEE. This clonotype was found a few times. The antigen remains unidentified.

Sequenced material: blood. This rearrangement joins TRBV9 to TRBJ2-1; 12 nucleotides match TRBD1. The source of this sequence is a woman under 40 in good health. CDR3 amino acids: CASSFVGQGANEQFF. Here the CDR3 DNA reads TGTGCCAGCAGCTTTGTGGGACAGGGGGCCAATGAGCAGTTCTTC.